Presented here are 7 T cell receptor beta chains from one specimen sequenced in a study of T cell responses to AZD1222 COVID-19 vaccine. Measured with immunoSEQ multiplex PCR; TCRdb has only the in-frame clones, and not every one. The table includes approximately 180,000 clones, 80% to 90% detected once. Sequenced material: peripheral blood, taken on day 0 of AZD1222 vaccination. These receptors came from an adult in good health.

This chain connects TRBV5-4 to TRBJ1-2; maybe TRBD1 (5 bases). The CDR3 runs to 15 residues. Germline CDR1 SGHNT, CDR2 YYREEE (reference sequence). The germline V and J ends were trimmed by 3 bases and 0 bases, with 12 bases remaining between them. CDR3 sequence (DNA): TGTGCCAGCAGCTCCATTAAGGGGCCTAACTATGGCTACACCTTC. It translates to CASSSIKGPNYGYTF.

The CDR3 sequence is CASGFGQGGNQPQHF. CDR3 coding DNA: TGCGCCAGCGGGTTCGGACAGGGGGGAAATCAGCCCCAGCATTTT. The V gene is TRBV4-1, the J gene TRBJ1-5, with 10 bases aligning to TRBD1. The CDR3 spans 15 residues. V was pared by 8 bases and J by 4 bases, with 8 bases of the junction left unmatched. Germline V gives CDR1 MGHRA, CDR2 YSYEKL.

The chain is built from TRBV6-2 or TRBV6-3 and TRBJ2-5; D gene unclear. The CDR3 runs 14 residues. V was pared by 2 bases and J by 1 base, with 8 bases between. The germline gives CDR1 MNHEY, CDR2 SVGEGT. The CDR3 is CASSYGRTQETQYF. As DNA, the CDR3 is TGTGCCAGCAGTTACGGGCGGACCCAAGAGACCCAGTACTTC.

This sequence joins TRBV5-1 and TRBJ1-2; the match to TRBD1 covers 9 bases. V shed 3 bases, J shed 8 bases, and the junction held 8 bases outside the gene matches. The germline CDR1 and CDR2 sequences are SGHRS and YFSETQ. This CDR3 is 14 amino acids long. CDR3: CASSSNKDRGGYTF. In DNA, the CDR3 is TGCGCCAGCAGCTCCAACAAGGACAGGGGAGGCTACACCTTC.

The rearrangement joins TRBV28 to TRBJ1-5, with a tentative D call TRBD1 (6 bases). Germline V CDR1 and CDR2: MDHEN, SYDVKM. The V and J ends lost 4 bases and 2 bases respectively, with 15 bases between them. This CDR3 has 16 residues. In nucleotides, the CDR3 is TGTGCCAGCAGTTGGGGGGGCGTAGCGGGCAATCAGCCCCAGCATTTT. Protein: CASSWGGVAGNQPQHF.

The genes are TRBV4-2 and TRBJ2-3, with TRBD2 identical over 13 bases. Germline V gene data show CDR1 as LGHNA and CDR2 as YNFKEQ. This CDR3 comprises 19 residues. V was clipped by 3 bases and J by 0 bases; unmatched bases: 9. This chain's CDR3 is CASSQAGTSGAPSTDTQYF. In nucleotides, the CDR3 is TGTGCCAGCAGCCAGGCTGGGACTAGCGGGGCGCCTAGCACAGATACGCAGTATTTT.

J is TRBJ2-1 and V is TRBV7-2, with a possible D match to TRBD2 (6 bases). Looked up from germline, CDR1 is SGHTA and CDR2 is FQGNSA. V was trimmed by 3 bases and J by 9 bases, leaving 18 bases between them. The length of the CDR3 is 15 residues. The CDR3 protein is CASSFRLERGGEQFF. In nucleotides, the CDR3 is TGTGCCAGCAGCTTCCGACTAGAACGCGGAGGTGAGCAGTTCTTC.